This T cell receptor (beta chain) was profiled in a study of cytomegalovirus exposure and HLA in healthy donors. The CDR3 extends over 17 amino acids. Germline CDR1 is MNHEY and CDR2 is SMNVEV (reference sequence). For this clone: Its target is not known. One junction end does not reproduce the germline sequence, and a read error may be involved.

Study-level points and caveats: HLA alleles were associated with some 16,000 TCR beta sequences in a later analysis at 0.05 false discovery rate.

The PCR ran on 60 Vbeta and 13 Jbeta primers. Under the authors' procedure: Counted up in a later analysis, unique TCR beta chains came to about 80 million, with around 12 million shared. Repertoires were generated with immunoSEQ multiplex PCR, while TCRdb's copy carries only in-frame clones and drops some. For V, J and clone size, that table is used; D and trimming come from the DNA. The sample holds approximately 140,000 clones, roughly four fifths seen once. This sequence joins TRBV27 and TRBJ2-1, with 11 nucleotides matching TRBD1. The sequence came from a girl aged 2 to 10 in good health and CMV-seronegative. The material sequenced was PBMCs. CDR3 DNA sequence: TGTGCCAGCAGTTTATACCCGGGACAGGGGGTCAACAATAAGCAGTTCTTC. It translates to CASSLYPGQGVNNKQFF.